This TCR beta chain was found in a study of blood T cell repertoires in COVID-19. Whole-study context: Acute and convalescent COVID-19 specimens originated in the United States, Italy and Spain.

Produced via immunoSEQ multiplex PCR; TCRdb's table is partial and in-frame only. Of about 87,000 clones detected, approximately 85% appear once; the ten largest clones hold approximately 3%. Trimming pared 4 bases from V and 0 bases from J, leaving 4 bases between. The germline V gene has CDR1 SGHTA and CDR2 FQGNSA. CDR3 length equals 13 residues. Specimen: peripheral blood. J is TRBJ1-3 and V is TRBV7-2; D uncertain. This clonotype was sampled from a woman older than 75 with COVID-19, enrolled during active disease. This CDR3 reads CASSSVSGNTIYF. For the CDR3, the DNA is TGTGCCAGCAGCTCAGTCTCTGGAAACACCATATATTTT.